The clone carrying this T cell receptor beta chain was counted a single time. The CDR3 length is 13 residues. Trimming left V 9 bases short and J 0 bases short, with 6 bases between. CDR1 is LNHDA and CDR2 is SQIVND in the germline V gene (reference sequence). TCRdb's table, derived via immunoSEQ multiplex PCR, lists solely in-frame clones and lacks some. In the table there are some 60,000 clones, approximately 86% of which are singletons. The data belong to a study of T cell changes during pregnancy in multiple sclerosis. This TCR came from a female donor with multiple sclerosis, enrolled in a pregnancy study. Specimen: CD4+ T cells from peripheral blood mononuclear cells, collected in the third trimester of pregnancy. V is TRBV19 and J is TRBJ2-6; D ambiguous. The CDR3 is CASQISGANVLTF. The CDR3 DNA follows: TGTGCCAGCCAGATCTCTGGGGCCAACGTCCTGACTTTC.